The sequence of this TCR beta chain was determined in a study of T cells in Graves' hyperthyroidism and ophthalmopathy. The hyperthyroidism was newly diagnosed and had lasted under 2 months; the patients were aged 18 to 65. This clonotype was found a few times. The investigators amplified TCR beta CDR3 regions from RNA transcripts. The HTBI primer set served for first-round RT-PCR of the TCR CDR3. TCRdb re-derived calls from the multiplex PCR reads in MiXCR, one entry per CDR3 protein. The repertoire holds a few hundred thousand distinct CDR3 sequences, 15% to 18% seen once, with roughly 6.6% in the top ten. Material for sequencing was blood. The receptor was isolated from a woman aged 25 to 39 with Graves' hyperthyroidism.

CDR3 DNA: TGCGCCAGCAGTGAGTCCAGGGGACTAGCGGGAGACTACAATGAGCAGTTCTTC. This translates into CASSESRGLAGDYNEQFF. The chain has TRBV10-2 and TRBJ2-1, with TRBD2 identical over 14 bases. This CDR3 contains 18 residues. Germline V lookup: CDR1 WSHSY, CDR2 SAAADI. V gave up 0 bases and J gave up 3 bases; unmatched junction bases: 4.